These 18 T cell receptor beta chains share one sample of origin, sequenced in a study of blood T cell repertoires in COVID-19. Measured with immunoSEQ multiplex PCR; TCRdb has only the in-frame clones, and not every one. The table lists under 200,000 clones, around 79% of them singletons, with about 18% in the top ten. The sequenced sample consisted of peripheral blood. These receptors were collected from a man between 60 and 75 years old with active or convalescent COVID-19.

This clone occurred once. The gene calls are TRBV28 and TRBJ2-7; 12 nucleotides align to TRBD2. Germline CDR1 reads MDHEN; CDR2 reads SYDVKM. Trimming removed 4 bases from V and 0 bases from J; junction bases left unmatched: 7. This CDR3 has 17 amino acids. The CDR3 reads CASSSSGGARGSYEQYF. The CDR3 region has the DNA TGTGCCAGCAGTTCTAGCGGGGGGGCACGAGGCTCCTACGAGCAGTACTTC.

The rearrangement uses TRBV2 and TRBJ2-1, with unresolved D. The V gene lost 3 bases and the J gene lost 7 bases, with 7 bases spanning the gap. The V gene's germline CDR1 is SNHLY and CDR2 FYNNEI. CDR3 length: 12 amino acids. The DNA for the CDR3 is TGTGCCAGCAGTGAGTCGCTAAATGAGCAGTTCTTC. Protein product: CASSESLNEQFF.

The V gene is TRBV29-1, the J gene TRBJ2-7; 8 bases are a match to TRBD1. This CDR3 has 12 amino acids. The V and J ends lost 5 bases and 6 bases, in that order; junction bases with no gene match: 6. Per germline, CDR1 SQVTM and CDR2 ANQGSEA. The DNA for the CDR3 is TGCAGCGTTCTCGGACAGGGCATCGAGCAGTACTTC. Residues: CSVLGQGIEQYF.

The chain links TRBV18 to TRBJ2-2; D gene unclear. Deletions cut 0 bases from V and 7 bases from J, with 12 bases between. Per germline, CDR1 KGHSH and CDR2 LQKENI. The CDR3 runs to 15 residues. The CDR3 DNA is TGTGCCAGCTCACCACCTGCGGCGCTTGGCGGGGAGCTGTTTTTT. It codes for CASSPPAALGGELFF.

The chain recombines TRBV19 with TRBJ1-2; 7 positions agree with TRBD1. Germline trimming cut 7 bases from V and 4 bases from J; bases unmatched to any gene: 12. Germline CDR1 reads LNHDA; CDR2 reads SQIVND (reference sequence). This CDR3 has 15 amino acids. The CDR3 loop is CASTPQGGWVYGYTF. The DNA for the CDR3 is TGTGCCAGTACCCCTCAGGGGGGATGGGTCTATGGCTACACCTTC.

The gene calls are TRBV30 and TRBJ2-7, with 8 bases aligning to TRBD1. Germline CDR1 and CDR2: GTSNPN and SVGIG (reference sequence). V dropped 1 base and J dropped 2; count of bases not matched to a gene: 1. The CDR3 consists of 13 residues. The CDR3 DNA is TGTGCCTGGAGTGAGGACAGGGCCTACGAGCAGTACTTC. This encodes CAWSEDRAYEQYF.

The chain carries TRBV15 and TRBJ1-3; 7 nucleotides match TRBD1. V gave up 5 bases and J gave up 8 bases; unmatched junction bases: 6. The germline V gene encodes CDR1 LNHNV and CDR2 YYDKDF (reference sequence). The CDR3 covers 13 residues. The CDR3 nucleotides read TGTGCCACCAGCGAGGGACAGCCATACACCATATATTTT. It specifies CATSEGQPYTIYF.

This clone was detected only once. The CDR3, as DNA: TGTGCCAGCAGCCAGCAGGATAATTCACCCCTCCACTTT. This codes for CASSQQDNSPLHF. The chain uses TRBV3-1 (or the pseudogene TRBV3-2) and TRBJ1-6, with no clear D. Trimming shortened V by 3 bases and J by 5 bases, and 5 bases separated the two germline ends. This CDR3 has 13 residues. Germline V CDR1 and CDR2: LGHDT, YNNKEL (reference sequence).

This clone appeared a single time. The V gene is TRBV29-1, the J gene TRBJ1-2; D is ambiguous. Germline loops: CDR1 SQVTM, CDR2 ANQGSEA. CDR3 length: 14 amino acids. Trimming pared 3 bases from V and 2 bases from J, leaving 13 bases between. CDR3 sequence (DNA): TGCAGCGTTGACCCCTGGGGAGAGAACTATGGCTACACCTTC. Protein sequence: CSVDPWGENYGYTF.

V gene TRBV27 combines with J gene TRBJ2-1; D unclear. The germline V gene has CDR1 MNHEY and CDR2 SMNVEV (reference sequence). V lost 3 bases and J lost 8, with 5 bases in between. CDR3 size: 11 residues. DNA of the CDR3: TGTGCCAGCAGTTTCAGGTATGAGCAGTTCTTC. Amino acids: CASSFRYEQFF.

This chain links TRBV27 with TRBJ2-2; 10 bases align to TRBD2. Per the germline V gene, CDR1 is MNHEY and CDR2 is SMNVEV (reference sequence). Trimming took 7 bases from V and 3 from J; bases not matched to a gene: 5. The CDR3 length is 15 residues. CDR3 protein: CASKTLAGDTGELFF. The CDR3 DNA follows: TGTGCCAGCAAAACGCTAGCGGGAGACACCGGGGAGCTGTTTTTT.

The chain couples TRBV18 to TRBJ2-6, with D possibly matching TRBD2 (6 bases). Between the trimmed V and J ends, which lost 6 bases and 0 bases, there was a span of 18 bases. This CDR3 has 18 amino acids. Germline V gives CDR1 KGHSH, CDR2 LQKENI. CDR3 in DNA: TGTGCCAGCTCCCAACCCGGCGGGGCTGGCTCTGGGGCCAACGTCCTGACTTTC. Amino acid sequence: CASSQPGGAGSGANVLTF.

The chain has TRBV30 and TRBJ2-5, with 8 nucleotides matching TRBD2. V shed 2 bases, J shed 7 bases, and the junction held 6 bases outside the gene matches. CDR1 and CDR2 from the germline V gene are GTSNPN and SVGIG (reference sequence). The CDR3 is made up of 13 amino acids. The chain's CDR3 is CAWSSGGHGTQYF. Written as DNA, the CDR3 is TGTGCCTGGAGTTCGGGGGGGCATGGGACCCAGTACTTC.

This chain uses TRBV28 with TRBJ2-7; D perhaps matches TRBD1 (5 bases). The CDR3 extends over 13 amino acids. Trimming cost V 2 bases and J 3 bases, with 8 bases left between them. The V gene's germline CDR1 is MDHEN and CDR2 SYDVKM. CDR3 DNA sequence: TGTGCCAGCAGTTTAACAGACAGCTACGAGCAGTACTTC. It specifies CASSLTDSYEQYF.

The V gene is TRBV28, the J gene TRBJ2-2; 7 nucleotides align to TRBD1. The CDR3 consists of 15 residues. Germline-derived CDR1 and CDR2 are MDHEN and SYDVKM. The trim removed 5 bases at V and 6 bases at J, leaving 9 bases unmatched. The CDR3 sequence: CASSPGGPLAGELFF. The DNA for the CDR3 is TGTGCCAGCAGTCCAGGGGGTCCTCTAGCCGGGGAGCTGTTTTTT. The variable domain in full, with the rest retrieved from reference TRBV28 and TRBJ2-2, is DVKVTQSSRYLVKRTGEKVFLECVQDMDHENMFWYRQDPGLGLRLIYFSYDVKMKEKGDIPEGYSVSREKKERFSLILESASTNQTSMYLCASSPGGPLAGELFFGEGSRLTVL.

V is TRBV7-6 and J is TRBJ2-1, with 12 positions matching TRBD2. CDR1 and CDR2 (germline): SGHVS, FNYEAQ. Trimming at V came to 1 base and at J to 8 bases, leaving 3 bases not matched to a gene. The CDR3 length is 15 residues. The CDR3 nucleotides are TGTGCCAGCAGCTTAGGCCTAGCGGGAGGGGATGAGCAGTTCTTC. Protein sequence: CASSLGLAGGDEQFF.

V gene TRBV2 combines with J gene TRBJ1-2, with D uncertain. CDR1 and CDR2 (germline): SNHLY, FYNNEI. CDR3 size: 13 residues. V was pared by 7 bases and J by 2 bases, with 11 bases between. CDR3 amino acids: CASIFDINYGYTF. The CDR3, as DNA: TGTGCCAGCATTTTCGACATAAACTATGGCTACACCTTC.

CDR3 DNA: TGTGCCAGCACCATATGGACAGGGTTCTATGGCTACACCTTC. Encoded protein: CASTIWTGFYGYTF. The genes are TRBV5-4 and TRBJ1-2; 8 bases align to TRBD1. Trimming took 6 bases from V and 4 from J; bases not matched to a gene: 8. The CDR3 consists of 14 residues. Germline values: CDR1 SGHNT, CDR2 YYREEE (reference sequence).